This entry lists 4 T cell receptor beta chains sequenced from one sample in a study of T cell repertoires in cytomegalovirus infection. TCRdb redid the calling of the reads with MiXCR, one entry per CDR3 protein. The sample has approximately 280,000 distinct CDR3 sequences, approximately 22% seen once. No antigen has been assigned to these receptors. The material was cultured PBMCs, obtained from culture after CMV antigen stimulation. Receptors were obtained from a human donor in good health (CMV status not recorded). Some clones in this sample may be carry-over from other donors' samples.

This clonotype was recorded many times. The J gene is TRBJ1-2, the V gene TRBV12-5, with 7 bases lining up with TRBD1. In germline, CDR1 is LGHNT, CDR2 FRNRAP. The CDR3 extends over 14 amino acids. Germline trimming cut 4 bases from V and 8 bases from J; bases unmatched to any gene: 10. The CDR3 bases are TGTGCTAGTGGTTCCGGACAGGTCGGGGAGGGCTACACCTTC. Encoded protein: CASGSGQVGEGYTF.

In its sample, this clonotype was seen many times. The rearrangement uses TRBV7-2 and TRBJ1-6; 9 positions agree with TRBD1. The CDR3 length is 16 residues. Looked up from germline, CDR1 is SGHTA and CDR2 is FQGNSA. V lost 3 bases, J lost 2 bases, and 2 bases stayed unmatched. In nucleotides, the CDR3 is TGTGCCAGCAGCTTCACAGGGGGCGCCTATAATTCACCCCTCCACTTT. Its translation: CASSFTGGAYNSPLHF.

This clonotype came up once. In DNA, the CDR3 is TGTGCCAGCAGTTTGGCGGCAGCAGCATCTGGGGCCAACGTCCTGACTTTC. Protein product: CASSLAAAASGANVLTF. The V and J genes are TRBV6-2 or TRBV6-3 and TRBJ2-6; D unresolved. Germline V gene sequence: CDR1 MNHEY, CDR2 SVGEGT. The CDR3 extends over 17 amino acids. Trimming took off 4 bases at V and 1 base at J, with 14 bases between the two ends.

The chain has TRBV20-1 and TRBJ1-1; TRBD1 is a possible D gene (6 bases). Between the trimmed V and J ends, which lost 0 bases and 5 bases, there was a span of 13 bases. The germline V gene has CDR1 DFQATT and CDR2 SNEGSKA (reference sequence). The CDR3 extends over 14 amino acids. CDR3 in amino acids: CSARDRQGWTEAFF. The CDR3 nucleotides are TGCAGTGCTAGAGATCGTCAGGGGTGGACTGAAGCTTTCTTT.